The 12 T cell receptor beta chains presented below share a single source sample, sequenced in a study of neurological immune-mediated disorders. TCRdb passed the 5' RACE reads through MiXCR, listing each CDR3 protein once. The profile shows 72,000 or so distinct CDR3 sequences, more than 15% of them singletons. The specimen sequenced was PBMCs. These TCRs come from a woman aged 40-49 years in good health.

This clonotype was found a few times. This chain uses TRBV18 with TRBJ2-5; D perhaps matches TRBD1 (6 bases). Trimming took 4 bases from V and 4 from J, leaving 16 bases between them. CDR1 and CDR2 (germline): KGHSH, LQKENI. The CDR3 has 15 amino acids. The CDR3 region is CASSRTLETGETQYF. CDR3 nucleotide sequence: TGTGCCAGCTCACGGACCCTAGAGACAGGAGAGACCCAGTACTTC.

This clonotype was seen at least ten times. The rearrangement links TRBV6-2 or TRBV6-3 to TRBJ2-1; 8 nucleotides match TRBD1. The junction had 11 bases not matched to a gene; V was cut back by 2 bases and J by 8 bases. The CDR3 sequence is 16 residues long. Looked up from germline, CDR1 is MNHEY and CDR2 is SVGEGT. The CDR3 DNA sequence: TGTGCCAGCAGTTACGGGGACAGGCTATCGTTCGATGAGCAGTTCTTC. Protein: CASSYGDRLSFDEQFF.

Regarding this clonotype: One end of the junction does not line up with germline, which may come from a read error. This CDR3 reads CSSRGIAGSVQYF. The CDR3 region has the DNA TGCAGTTCTAGGGGTATAGCGGGGTCTGTGCAGTACTTC. V usage is TRBV20-1 and J usage is TRBJ2-7, with TRBD2 matching over 8 bases. In germline, CDR1 is DFQATT, CDR2 SNEGSKA (reference sequence). The CDR3 sequence is 13 residues long.

This clonotype appeared many times. V gene TRBV4-3 combines with J gene TRBJ2-1; either TRBD1 or TRBD2 may supply D (6 bases each). Germline V gene lookup returns CDR1 LGHNA and CDR2 YSLEER. The length of the CDR3 is 16 residues. Trimming cost V 6 bases and J 9 bases, with 24 bases left between them. The CDR3 here is CASSQIKPGHGGEQFF. CDR3 nucleotides: TGCGCCAGCAGTCAGATAAAACCGGGACACGGGGGTGAGCAGTTCTTC.

This chain uses TRBV7-8 with TRBJ2-5; unclear D gene. From germline, CDR1 is SGHVS and CDR2 FQNEAQ. The CDR3 has 11 amino acids. The V end was cut by 7 bases, the J end by 5 bases, with 8 bases between. The CDR3 region has the DNA TGTGCCAGCATTTATGGGGAGACCCAGTACTTC. This codes for CASIYGETQYF.

This clonotype was counted a few times. The chain recombines TRBV7-2 with TRBJ2-5; 8 positions agree with TRBD2. This CDR3 is built from 14 residues. Trimming removed 4 bases from V and 5 bases from J; junction bases left unmatched: 6. Germline CDR1 SGHTA, CDR2 FQGNSA. The CDR3 DNA sequence: TGTGCCAGCAGCTCGGGGGGGGGTCAGGAGACCCAGTACTTC. Its translation: CASSSGGGQETQYF.

This clonotype was detected many times. The genes are TRBV5-1 and TRBJ2-1; 12 positions agree with TRBD2. Unmatched junction bases numbered 8, after V lost 0 bases and J lost 10 bases. Germline V CDR1 and CDR2: SGHRS, YFSETQ. The CDR3 runs to 16 residues. The CDR3 is CASSLEASGGAPEQFF. The CDR3 DNA sequence: TGCGCCAGCAGCTTGGAGGCTAGCGGGGGGGCCCCCGAGCAGTTCTTC.

This clonotype appeared many times. The chain couples TRBV5-1 to TRBJ1-1; D remains unclear. Per germline, CDR1 SGHRS and CDR2 YFSETQ. Trimming took off 3 bases at V and 0 bases at J, with 9 bases between the two ends. The CDR3 extends over 14 amino acids. The CDR3 reads CASSSALVNTEAFF. The CDR3 nucleotides read TGCGCCAGCAGCTCGGCTTTGGTGAACACTGAAGCTTTCTTT.

This clonotype was counted ten times or more. The chain has TRBV10-3 and TRBJ2-7; 8 positions match TRBD1. There are 13 residues in the CDR3. V shed 7 bases and J 5 bases; nucleotides not matched to a gene: 7. The germline CDR1 and CDR2 sequences are ENHRY and SYGVKD. The CDR3 spells CAIIGQGMNEQYF. The DNA for the CDR3 is TGTGCCATCATCGGACAGGGTATGAACGAGCAGTACTTC.

This clonotype was observed at least ten times. V usage is TRBV12-3 or TRBV12-4 and J usage is TRBJ1-1; D perhaps matches TRBD1 (5 bases). V lost 7 bases to trimming and J lost 1 base, with 13 bases between them. The CDR3 consists of 14 residues. The CDR3 here is CASTWGSGNTEAFF. CDR3 bases: TGTGCCAGCACCTGGGGGTCAGGGAACACTGAAGCTTTCTTT.

This sequence joins TRBV5-5 and TRBJ2-3; D gene unclear. The germline CDR1 and CDR2 sequences are SGHKS and YYEKEE (reference sequence). This CDR3 spans 12 amino acids. V shed 6 bases and J shed 3 bases, with 8 bases lying between them. CDR3 coding DNA: TGTGCCAGCACCCCTAGAACAGATACGCAGTATTTT. Translated: CASTPRTDTQYF.

This clonotype was counted at least ten times. The chain is built from TRBV20-1 and TRBJ2-1; 7 bases are a match to TRBD2. Trimming at V came to 3 bases and at J to 10 bases, leaving 12 bases not matched to a gene. This CDR3 region has 14 residues. The germline V gene has CDR1 DFQATT and CDR2 SNEGSKA (reference sequence). The CDR3 sequence: CSASDLMWGGEQFF. Here the CDR3 DNA reads TGCAGTGCTAGCGATCTAATGTGGGGGGGGGAGCAGTTCTTC.